This T cell receptor (beta chain) was recorded in a study of vaccination effects on CD4 cells after COVID-19. Assay: immunoSEQ multiplex PCR; the TCRdb copy retains only in-frame clones and omits some. The table includes around 45,000 clones, around 81% detected once. Viral peptide pool expansion of antigen-specific CD4+ T cells preceded sequencing in the ViraFEST assay. Following culture for under 12 days, CD4+ T cells were isolated. Neither prior SARS-CoV-2 infection nor positive nucleocapsid antibodies were present in the vaccine recipients. This clone appeared once. The antigen is unknown. The germline V gene encodes CDR1 SGDLS and CDR2 YYNGEE. Trimming removed 5 bases at V and 1 base at J, with 12 bases between. The CDR3 covers 14 residues.

The gene calls are TRBV9 and TRBJ1-1; D remains ambiguous. The receptor's source is a human donor who received a COVID-19 vaccine. Sequencing was performed on CD4+ T cells from PBMCs cultured with SARS-CoV-2 spike peptides, taken before COVID-19 vaccination. The CDR3 protein is CASRPFVPNTEAFF. Written as DNA, the CDR3 is TGTGCCAGCAGGCCTTTCGTGCCGAACACTGAAGCTTTCTTT.